One and the same sample provided the 3 T cell receptor beta chains below, sequenced in a study of Ad26.COV2.S vaccination and SARS-CoV-2 variants. The sample's treatment: roughly 18 received Ad26.COV2.S at low or high dose, single or two shots; a few received placebo; per-sample allocation not given. At day 63 after the first vaccine or placebo injection, samples were drawn. Produced via immunoSEQ multiplex PCR; TCRdb's table is partial and in-frame only. In the table there are hundreds of thousands of clones, about 90% of which are singletons. The sequencing used peripheral blood, collected in a trial of Ad26.COV2.S vaccine versus placebo. The receptors were gathered from a person between 18 and 65 years old who received the Ad26.COV2.S COVID-19 vaccine or a placebo.

The rearrangement links TRBV5-1 to TRBJ2-3, with TRBD1 identical over 9 bases. J gave up 4 bases and V 4 bases, and 10 bases lay outside the gene matches. CDR1 and CDR2 from the germline V gene are SGHRS and YFSETQ. This CDR3 spans 16 amino acids. The CDR3 DNA reads TGCGCCAGCAGCCCCCCGGGACAGGGTGGATCAGATACGCAGTATTTT. Protein product: CASSPPGQGGSDTQYF.

J is TRBJ2-2 and V is TRBV7-9; D gene unclear. Per the germline V gene, CDR1 is SEHNR and CDR2 is FQNEAQ (reference sequence). V was cut by 3 bases and J by 3 bases, with 5 bases left in between. This CDR3 has 13 amino acids. The CDR3 DNA is TGTGCCAGCAGCTTTACCTACACCGGGGAGCTGTTTTTT. Translating gives CASSFTYTGELFF. The full variable domain, in which reference TRBV7-9 and TRBJ2-2 provide the parts outside the CDR3, is DTGVSQNPRHKITKRGQNVTFRCDPISEHNRLYWYRQTLGQGPEFLTYFQNEAQLEKSRLLSDRFSAERPKGSFSTLEIQRTEQGDSAMYLCASSFTYTGELFFGEGSRLTVL.

The chain combines TRBV29-1 with TRBJ1-2; TRBD1 aligns across 7 bases. Per germline, CDR1 SQVTM and CDR2 ANQGSEA. V lost 7 bases to trimming and J lost 8 bases; unmatched junction nucleotides: 16. The CDR3 loop spans 14 amino acids. The CDR3: CSASLTGNRVGYTF. In DNA, the CDR3 is TGCAGCGCTAGTTTGACAGGGAATAGGGTCGGCTACACCTTC.